The clone carrying this TCR beta chain was seen just once. Antigen specificity is unknown. The repertoire was sequenced with immunoSEQ multiplex PCR; TCRdb's copy has only in-frame clones and lacks some. Among tens of thousands of clones, 70% to 80% were seen once, and the ten largest hold about a tenth. The entry originates in a study of OX40 agonist ivuxolimab in advanced cancers. Turning to the study itself: Averaging around 60 years in age, with a range of about 20 to 90, the cohort was 65% to 90% male. Three individuals attained partial responses, comprising one hepatocellular carcinoma case and two cutaneous melanoma cases. Study-level results: Patients who responded partially at 0.1-3.0 mg/kg showed clonal expansion ranking among the lowest. CD8+ T cells (on average) carried more expanded clones than CD4+ T cells.

Germline V lookup: CDR1 MGHRA, CDR2 YSYEKL. The CDR3 has 15 residues. Trimming took 1 base from V and 3 from J, leaving 13 bases between them. V is TRBV4-1 and J is TRBJ2-7; D might be TRBD1 or TRBD2, each matching 5 bases. This specimen consisted of CD4+ or CD8+ T cells sorted from blood, obtained in a trial of the OX40 agonist ivuxolimab. The TCR originated in an adult with an advanced solid tumor such as melanoma, head and neck, liver or kidney cancer. The CDR3 DNA follows: TGCGCCAGCAGCCAAGGACCGGGACCCCTCTACGAGCAGTACTTC. Encoded protein: CASSQGPGPLYEQYF.